The 30 T cell receptor beta chains reported below all come from one sample, sequenced in a study of immune cell composition in non-small cell lung cancer. TCRdb's table, derived via immunoSEQ multiplex PCR, lists solely in-frame clones and lacks some. Altogether 11,000 to 15,000 clones are present, 65% to 85% being singletons, with the ten largest covering around 10%. Sequenced input: lung tumor tissue. Source of these receptors: a human donor with non-small cell lung cancer.

The chain joins TRBV7-3 to TRBJ2-3; TRBD2 aligns across 8 bases. The CDR3 contains 17 residues. V lost 5 bases and J lost 7; bases outside the gene matches: 17. CDR1 is SGHTA, CDR2 FQGTGA, per germline. The CDR3 DNA reads TGTGCCAGCAGCCTTAGAGCTACTAGCGGACTATTACATACGCAGTATTTT. Translation gives CASSLRATSGLLHTQYF.

The chain uses TRBV5-1 and TRBJ2-1; 9 bases fit TRBD2. The CDR3 contains 16 residues. The ends lost 8 bases at V and 7 bases at J; junction bases unmatched: 16. The V gene's germline CDR1 is SGHRS and CDR2 YFSETQ. The CDR3 nucleotides read TGCGCCAGTACTTACTCTAGCGGGATAGGGCAGAATGAGCAGTTCTTC. Its translation: CASTYSSGIGQNEQFF.

The chain is built from TRBV4-2 and TRBJ1-2, with 8 positions matching TRBD1. Germline values: CDR1 LGHNA, CDR2 YNFKEQ. The length of the CDR3 is 15 residues. J was trimmed by 5 bases and V by 4 bases; bases with no gene match: 9. CDR3 loop: CASSPSTGVEYGYTF. The CDR3, as DNA: TGTGCCAGCAGCCCATCGACAGGGGTAGAATATGGCTACACCTTC.

This clone was seen only once. The chain is built from TRBV6-6 and TRBJ2-1; 8 bases line up with TRBD2. The CDR3 runs to 14 residues. Losses at the gene ends were 7 bases for V and 9 bases for J; bases not matched to a gene: 11. Germline V gene data show CDR1 as MNHNY and CDR2 as SVGAGI (reference sequence). CDR3 in DNA: TGTGCCAGCAATACGGGACTAGGAGTTGGTGAGCAGTTCTTC. Translating it yields CASNTGLGVGEQFF.

J is TRBJ1-4 and V is TRBV30; TRBD1 agrees at 8 bases. CDR1 is GTSNPN, CDR2 SVGIG, per germline (reference sequence). V was clipped by 5 bases and J by 3 bases; unmatched bases: 5. The CDR3 spans 14 residues. Written as DNA, the CDR3 is TGTGCCTGGGGACAGGGACTCTCTAATGAAAAACTGTTTTTT. Translating gives CAWGQGLSNEKLFF.

This clone was observed a few times. The V and J genes are TRBV29-1 and TRBJ2-5, with D unresolved. Trimming left V 4 bases short and J 4 bases short, with 16 bases between. Germline V lookup: CDR1 SQVTM, CDR2 ANQGSEA. The CDR3 runs 14 residues. The CDR3 protein is CSVAGADGSETQYF. In DNA form, the CDR3 reads TGCAGCGTTGCGGGTGCAGACGGATCAGAGACCCAGTACTTC. Filled out from reference TRBV29-1 and TRBJ2-5, the complete variable domain reads SAVISQKPSRDICQRGTSLTIQCQVDSQVTMMFWYRQQPGQSLTLIATANQGSEATYESGFVIDKFPISRPNLTFSTLTVSNMSPEDSSIYLCSVAGADGSETQYFGPGTRLLVL.

This sequence joins TRBV11-3 and TRBJ2-1; 10 nucleotides align to TRBD2. Germline lookup yields CDR1 SGHNT and CDR2 YENEEA. The CDR3 spans 16 residues. With 6 bases clipped from V and 9 bases from J, the junction kept 14 bases outside the gene matches. CDR3 DNA: TGTGCCAGCAGTAAGGGGGATCTAGCGGGAGAAAGTGAGCAGTTCTTC. Protein sequence: CASSKGDLAGESEQFF.

The chain uses TRBV14 and TRBJ2-7; D not resolved. The V end lost 4 bases, the J end lost 6 bases, and 13 bases lay between the germline ends. This CDR3 has 13 residues. Germline loops: CDR1 SGHDN, CDR2 FVKESK. CDR3 loop: CASSPQVTGEQYF. The DNA of the CDR3 is TGTGCCAGCAGCCCCCAAGTAACGGGCGAGCAGTACTTC.

Judged by abundance, this clone is medium-sized (0.01 to 0.1%). The genes are TRBV10-3 and TRBJ2-7; 7 nucleotides line up with TRBD2. V was pared by 2 bases and J by 1 base, with 5 bases of the junction left unmatched. CDR1 ENHRY and CDR2 SYGVKD come from the germline V gene. CDR3 size: 15 residues. CDR3 sequence (DNA): TGTGCCATCAGTGAGGGGCGGGAGCTGTCCTACGAGCAGTACTTC. This encodes CAISEGRELSYEQYF.

CDR3 protein: CASSQDGPGLAGGYNYEQYF. CDR3 coding DNA: TGTGCCAGCAGCCAAGATGGGCCGGGACTAGCGGGAGGATATAACTACGAGCAGTACTTC. The chain links TRBV14 to TRBJ2-7; 15 bases align to TRBD2. CDR1 is SGHDN and CDR2 is FVKESK in the germline V gene. The V gene end was trimmed by 0 bases and the J gene end by 3 bases; junction bases not matched to a gene: 12. This CDR3 comprises 20 residues.

This chain uses TRBV28 with TRBJ1-2, with 8 bases identical to TRBD1. The CDR3 runs 13 residues. V was clipped by 1 base and J by 7 bases; unmatched bases: 2. Germline V gives CDR1 MDHEN, CDR2 SYDVKM. The CDR3 is CASSLSGGGGYTF. In DNA, the CDR3 is TGTGCCAGCAGTTTATCAGGGGGCGGTGGCTACACCTTC.

The chain joins TRBV30 to TRBJ1-1; D unclear. Germline CDR1 is GTSNPN and CDR2 is SVGIG (reference sequence). This CDR3 spans 12 amino acids. V lost 2 bases and J lost 3, with 7 bases in between. The CDR3 here is CAWSRTHTEAFF. CDR3 in DNA: TGTGCCTGGAGTCGGACCCACACTGAAGCTTTCTTT.

This rearrangement joins TRBV7-9 to TRBJ2-5, with TRBD2 as a possible D gene (6 bases). Germline CDR1 and CDR2: SEHNR and FQNEAQ (reference sequence). There are 17 residues in the CDR3. V lost 0 bases and J lost 7, with 21 bases in between. CDR3 amino acids: CASSLAGGPPAYATQYF. Here the CDR3 DNA reads TGTGCCAGCAGCTTAGCGGGAGGCCCCCCGGCTTATGCGACCCAGTACTTC. The entire variable domain, with the rest obtained from reference TRBV7-9 and TRBJ2-5, is as follows: DTGVSQNPRHKITKRGQNVTFRCDPISEHNRLYWYRQTLGQGPEFLTYFQNEAQLEKSRLLSDRFSAERPKGSFSTLEIQRTEQGDSAMYLCASSLAGGPPAYATQYFGPGTRLLVL.

The V call is TRBV6-1, the J call TRBJ2-2; 7 bases are a match to TRBD1. The CDR3 loop spans 15 amino acids. Trimming removed 1 base from V and 6 bases from J; junction bases left unmatched: 5. Germline assignment: CDR1 MNHNS and CDR2 SASEGT. The CDR3 here is CASSEGGGWAGELFF. The CDR3, as DNA: TGTGCCAGCAGTGAAGGAGGGGGCTGGGCCGGGGAGCTGTTTTTT.

This chain links TRBV10-3 with TRBJ2-1; 9 bases match TRBD2. The J segment lost 7 bases and the V segment lost 10 bases, leaving 11 bases of the junction unmatched. The CDR3 is 14 amino acids. CDR1 and CDR2 (germline): ENHRY, SYGVKD. The chain's CDR3 is CATVTSGPTNEQFF. The CDR3 DNA sequence: TGTGCCACCGTTACTAGCGGGCCGACTAATGAGCAGTTCTTC.

The rearrangement uses TRBV28 and TRBJ2-3; 15 bases agree with TRBD2. Looked up from germline, CDR1 is MDHEN and CDR2 is SYDVKM. The V segment lost 7 bases and the J segment 4 bases; nucleotides outside the gene matches: 6. The CDR3 loop spans 16 amino acids. CDR3 residues: CASNGLAGGLSDTQYF. In DNA, the CDR3 is TGTGCCAGCAATGGACTAGCGGGAGGGTTGTCAGATACGCAGTATTTT. The full variable domain, in which reference TRBV28 and TRBJ2-3 provide the parts outside the CDR3, is DVKVTQSSRYLVKRTGEKVFLECVQDMDHENMFWYRQDPGLGLRLIYFSYDVKMKEKGDIPEGYSVSREKKERFSLILESASTNQTSMYLCASNGLAGGLSDTQYFGPGTRLTVL.

J is TRBJ2-7 and V is TRBV28; 10 positions agree with TRBD2. Germline V lookup: CDR1 MDHEN, CDR2 SYDVKM. V lost 7 bases and J lost 5; bases outside the gene matches: 11. This CDR3 spans 15 amino acids. CDR3 bases: TGTGCCAGCAATCTCCCAGGGGGGACTAGCGACGAGCAGTACTTC. Translated, it gives CASNLPGGTSDEQYF.

The sample holds one count of this clone. The V gene is TRBV5-7, the J gene TRBJ1-1; D not resolved. TRBV5-7 is noted as an ORF with a role that remains uncertain. V was pared by 1 base and J by 2 bases, with 9 bases between. The CDR3 spans 14 residues. The CDR3 DNA reads TGTGCCAGCAGCTTGAGCGCGCTTAACACTGAAGCTTTCTTT. It codes for CASSLSALNTEAFF.

The rearrangement joins TRBV29-1 to TRBJ2-2; D unclear. The CDR3 is 11 amino acids. Deletions cut 6 bases from V and 7 bases from J, with 9 bases between. Germline V gene sequence: CDR1 SQVTM, CDR2 ANQGSEA. In DNA form, the CDR3 reads TGCAGCGTCTCCCACTTCGGGGAGCTGTTTTTT. It codes for CSVSHFGELFF.

This chain uses TRBV29-1 with TRBJ2-1; no definite D call. Per the germline V gene, CDR1 is SQVTM and CDR2 is ANQGSEA. The V end was cut by 4 bases, the J end by 2 bases, with 9 bases between. This CDR3 is 13 amino acids long. CDR3 coding DNA: TGCAGCGTTGTTAGCAGTGCCTACAATGAGCAGTTCTTC. It yields the protein CSVVSSAYNEQFF.

The rearrangement links TRBV5-1 to TRBJ2-7, with a weak D call TRBD2 (6 bases). Germline CDR1 SGHRS, CDR2 YFSETQ. V was pared by 4 bases and J by 2 bases, with 13 bases between. The CDR3 length is 14 residues. The CDR3 nucleotides are TGCGCCAGCAGCCCGGGACTGGCTCCCTACGAGCAGTACTTC. It codes for CASSPGLAPYEQYF.

Details on this clone: A much larger clone differs by one base, so this may be a read error. J is TRBJ2-5 and V is TRBV5-6, with D possibly matching TRBD2 (6 bases). This CDR3 has 15 residues. Deletions cut 0 bases from V and 5 bases from J, with 14 bases between. Germline loops: CDR1 SGHDT, CDR2 YYEEEE. The CDR3 coding sequence is TGTGCCAGCAGCTTGGGCGCGGGGTCCCGGGAGACCCAGTACTTC. It specifies CASSLGAGSRETQYF.

The J gene is TRBJ1-6, the V gene TRBV6-1; possible D gene TRBD1, 5 bases. CDR1 and CDR2 from the germline V gene are MNHNS and SASEGT. CDR3 length: 15 residues. With 8 bases removed from V and 10 bases from J, the gap between germline ends came to 21 bases. The CDR3 spells CASALGAAAGSPLHF. The DNA for the CDR3 is TGTGCCAGCGCCCTAGGGGCAGCGGCTGGGTCACCCCTCCACTTT.

The chain joins TRBV7-9 to TRBJ2-1; perhaps TRBD1 as D (5 bases). Deletions cut 5 bases from V and 3 bases from J, with 11 bases between. The germline CDR1 and CDR2 sequences are SEHNR and FQNEAQ (reference sequence). The CDR3 is 14 amino acids. For the CDR3, the DNA is TGTGCCAGCAGCCCTCCGACAGTCTACAATGAGCAGTTCTTC. Translating it yields CASSPPTVYNEQFF.

The chain combines TRBV6-5 with TRBJ2-2; D is unresolved. Trimming removed 5 bases from V and 3 bases from J, with 1 base in between. Germline V CDR1 and CDR2: MNHEY, SVGAGI. The length of the CDR3 is 11 residues. The chain's CDR3 is CASSHTGELFF. DNA for the CDR3: TGTGCCAGCAGTCACACCGGGGAGCTGTTTTTT.

DNA of the CDR3: TGCGCCAGCAGCCACCTAGCGGGCTACTCCTACAATGAGCAGTTCTTC. As protein: CASSHLAGYSYNEQFF. The gene calls are TRBV5-1 and TRBJ2-1, with 8 nucleotides matching TRBD2. The CDR3 has 16 amino acids. Germline V gene data show CDR1 as SGHRS and CDR2 as YFSETQ. Trimming took 4 bases from V and 0 from J; bases not matched to a gene: 6.

The chain couples TRBV15 to TRBJ2-3; tentatively, D is TRBD2 (6 bases). The germline gives CDR1 LNHNV, CDR2 YYDKDF (reference sequence). There are 15 residues in the CDR3. V lost 9 bases and J lost 5, with 21 bases in between. The CDR3 here is CATRRTTRAEDTQYF. The CDR3 bases are TGTGCCACAAGGAGGACTACTCGAGCCGAAGATACGCAGTATTTT.

The J gene is TRBJ2-3, the V gene TRBV6-5; tentatively, D is TRBD1 (5 bases). The CDR3 runs 15 residues. Trimming removed 4 bases from V and 3 bases from J, with 14 bases in between. Germline V gene lookup returns CDR1 MNHEY and CDR2 SVGAGI. This CDR3 reads CASSLTHRNTDTQYF. The CDR3 bases are TGTGCCAGCAGTTTGACCCACAGGAATACAGATACGCAGTATTTT.

The gene calls are TRBV5-6 and TRBJ2-7, with TRBD2 matching 11 bases. J was trimmed by 4 bases and V by 2 bases; bases with no gene match: 5. There are 15 residues in the CDR3. Germline V gives CDR1 SGHDT, CDR2 YYEEEE. CDR3 sequence (DNA): TGTGCCAGCAGCTTAGAGACTAGCGGGGCATACGAGCAGTACTTC. Protein sequence: CASSLETSGAYEQYF.

Here the CDR3 reads CASMPRDGHEQYF. CDR3 DNA: TGTGCCAGCATGCCCCGGGACGGACACGAGCAGTACTTC. The chain is built from TRBV2 and TRBJ2-7; possibly TRBD1 or TRBD2 for D (5 bases each). The V end was cut by 7 bases, the J end by 5 bases, with 15 bases between. Germline V gives CDR1 SNHLY, CDR2 FYNNEI. CDR3 size: 13 residues.